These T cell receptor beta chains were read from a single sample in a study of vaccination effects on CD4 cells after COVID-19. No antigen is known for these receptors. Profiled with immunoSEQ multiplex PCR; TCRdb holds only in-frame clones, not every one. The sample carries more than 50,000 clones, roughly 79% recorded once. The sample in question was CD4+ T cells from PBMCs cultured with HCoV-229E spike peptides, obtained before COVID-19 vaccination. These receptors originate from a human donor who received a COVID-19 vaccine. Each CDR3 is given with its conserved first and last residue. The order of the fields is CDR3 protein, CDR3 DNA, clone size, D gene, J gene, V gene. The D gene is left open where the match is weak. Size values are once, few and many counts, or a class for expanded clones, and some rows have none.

CASSLVRRNEQFF TGTGCCAGCAGCTTAGTTAGGCGGAATGAGCAGTTCTTC . . TRBJ2-1 TRBV7-2
CASSRGDYGYTF TGTGCCAGCTCCCGAGGGGACTATGGCTACACCTTC once . TRBJ1-2 TRBV18
CASSPDRGEGNTIYF TGTGCCAGCAGCCCCGACAGGGGAGAAGGAAACACCATATATTTT few TRBD1 TRBJ1-3 TRBV28
CASSTPSFYNEQFF TGTGCCAGCAGCACCCCTTCTTTTTACAATGAGCAGTTCTTC . . TRBJ2-1 TRBV9
CSVIDGGEEKLFF TGCAGCGTTATCGACGGTGGGGAGGAAAAACTGTTTTTT . . TRBJ1-4 TRBV29-1
CASRANYGYTF TGTGCCAGCAGGGCTAACTATGGCTACACCTTC . . TRBJ1-2 TRBV28
CASSPYLGGPDTQYF TGTGCCAGCAGCCCGTATCTGGGGGGCCCAGATACGCAGTATTTT . . TRBJ2-3 TRBV7-3
CASNLQGSGEKLFF TGTGCCAGCAACCTACAGGGGTCAGGTGAAAAACTGTTTTTT few TRBD1 TRBJ1-4 TRBV2
CASSSRQGAEAFF TGTGCCAGCAGCTCTCGACAGGGCGCTGAAGCTTTCTTT . TRBD1 TRBJ1-1 TRBV11-2
CASSAVNTGELFF TGTGCCAGCAGTGCCGTAAACACCGGGGAGCTGTTTTTT . . TRBJ2-2 TRBV6-4
CASSRAGTGIFDTQYF TGTGCCAGCAGCAGGGCCGGGACAGGGATTTTTGATACGCAGTATTTT . TRBD1 TRBJ2-3 TRBV7-8
CASSEFSKLNTGELFF TGTGCCAGCAGTGAGTTTTCGAAGTTGAACACCGGGGAGCTGTTTTTT . . TRBJ2-2 TRBV6-1
CASNTGTANQPQHF TGTGCCAGCAACACCGGGACGGCGAATCAGCCCCAGCATTTT once . TRBJ1-5 TRBV6-5
CASRDVSGGNTGELFF TGCGCCAGCCGGGACGTTAGCGGGGGGAACACCGGGGAGCTGTTTTTT . TRBD2 TRBJ2-2 TRBV10-2
CASSFGGASGYGYTF TGTGCCAGCAGCTTCGGAGGGGCGTCAGGATATGGCTACACCTTC once . TRBJ1-2 TRBV13
CATSRARGSSPLHF TGTGCCACCAGCAGAGCGAGGGGATCCTCACCCCTCCACTTT few . TRBJ1-6 TRBV15
CASSPTNAAGEQFF TGTGCCAGTAGTCCAACTAACGCGGCGGGTGAGCAGTTCTTC . . TRBJ2-1 TRBV19
CASSTGGGTGGDEQFF TGTGCCAGCAGCACCGGCGGGGGGACAGGGGGAGATGAGCAGTTCTTC . TRBD1 TRBJ2-1 TRBV7-3
CAIRLAVSTDTQYF TGTGCCATTAGACTAGCGGTAAGCACAGATACGCAGTATTTT . TRBD2 TRBJ2-3 TRBV2
CASSVVASGGPGTDTQYF TGTGCCAGCAGCGTAGTCGCTAGCGGGGGGCCGGGCACAGATACGCAGTATTTT . TRBD2 TRBJ2-3 TRBV9
CASSLSGQVTNYGYTF TGTGCCAGCAGCTTAAGTGGGCAGGTGACTAACTATGGCTACACCTTC . . TRBJ1-2 TRBV5-4
CASSQGALGTEAFF TGTGCCAGCAGCCAGGGGGCCCTAGGCACTGAAGCTTTCTTT . TRBD1 TRBJ1-1 TRBV6-6
CASSQDKDGKAFF TGTGCCAGCAGCCAAGATAAGGACGGGAAAGCTTTCTTT once . TRBJ1-1 TRBV4-2
CASSVDSTGELFF TGTGCCAGCAGCGTAGACAGCACCGGGGAGCTGTTTTTT . . TRBJ2-2 TRBV9
CASSPDMNTEAFF TGTGCCAGCTCACCAGATATGAACACTGAAGCTTTCTTT . . TRBJ1-1 TRBV18
CASSLPTGTKETQYF TGTGCCAGTAGTCTACCGACAGGGACCAAAGAGACCCAGTACTTC . TRBD1 TRBJ2-5 TRBV19
CASSLPRGQETQYF TGTGCCAGCAGCTTACCTAGGGGCCAGGAGACCCAGTACTTC . . TRBJ2-5 TRBV5-5
CASSWGRGETQYF TGTGCCAGCAGTTGGGGACGGGGAGAGACCCAGTACTTC . . TRBJ2-5 TRBV28
CAWSVRGGIYNEQFF TGTGCCTGGAGTGTCCGGGGGGGAATCTACAATGAGCAGTTCTTC . TRBD2 TRBJ2-1 TRBV30
CASEDRFQAFF TGTGCCAGTGAAGACAGGTTTCAAGCTTTCTTT few . TRBJ1-1 TRBV7-9
CASSLGVAKDTQYF TGTGCCAGCAGCTTGGGAGTAGCGAAAGATACGCAGTATTTT . . TRBJ2-3 TRBV5-4
CASSRLAGGPNGELFF TGTGCCAGTAGTAGACTAGCGGGGGGGCCTAACGGGGAGCTGTTTTTT . TRBD2 TRBJ2-2 TRBV19
CASGLSPGTAYSNQPQHF TGTGCTAGTGGTTTGTCCCCCGGGACGGCCTATAGCAATCAGCCCCAGCATTTT few . TRBJ1-5 TRBV12-5
CASSLTSLGGAEAFF TGTGCCAGCAGCTTAACGTCCTTGGGGGGAGCTGAAGCTTTCTTT . . TRBJ1-1 TRBV7-3
CASSQVQGGRNQPQHF TGCGCCAGCAGCCAAGTGCAGGGGGGACGCAATCAGCCCCAGCATTTT . TRBD1 TRBJ1-5 TRBV4-1
CASSPGHQETQYF TGTGCCAGCTCACCGGGACACCAAGAGACCCAGTACTTC . . TRBJ2-5 TRBV18
CASSRRDREHIQYF TGTGCCAGCAGCCGCCGGGACAGGGAACACATTCAGTACTTC once TRBD1 TRBJ2-4 TRBV6-2/TRBV6-3
CASSVHPTSGGEGTQYF TGTGCCAGCAGCGTCCACCCAACTAGCGGGGGGGAAGGGACGCAGTATTTT . TRBD2 TRBJ2-3 TRBV9
CASMMWGQGSGNTIYF TGTGCCAGTATGATGTGGGGACAGGGGTCTGGAAACACCATATATTTT . TRBD1 TRBJ1-3 TRBV19
CASSLNSGGTQFF TGTGCCAGCAGCTTAAATAGCGGGGGGACACAGTTCTTC . TRBD2 TRBJ2-1 TRBV7-8
CASSSRGGDGNEQFF TGTGCCAGCAGCTCGAGGGGGGGGGACGGCAATGAGCAGTTCTTC . . TRBJ2-1 TRBV5-5
CASSLVGYGYTF TGTGCCAGCAGCTTAGTAGGGTACGGCTACACCTTC . . TRBJ1-2 TRBV7-9
CASSEVGLNYGYTF TGTGCCAGCAGTGAAGTCGGACTCAACTATGGCTACACCTTC . . TRBJ1-2 TRBV2
CASSLGQQGIVYGYTF TGTGCCAGCAGCTTAGGACAACAGGGGATTGTGTATGGCTACACCTTC once TRBD1 TRBJ1-2 TRBV7-8
CASSLRQFNEKLFF TGTGCCAGCAGTTTAAGACAGTTTAATGAAAAACTGTTTTTT once . TRBJ1-4 TRBV27
CASSDPKLAKNIQYF TGTGCCAGCAGTGACCCCAAACTAGCCAAAAACATTCAGTACTTC . . TRBJ2-4 TRBV2
CASSLARVNTEAFF TGCGCCAGCAGCTTGGCTCGGGTGAACACTGAAGCTTTCTTT . . TRBJ1-1 TRBV5-1
CASSLTGLANDEQFF TGTGCCAGCAGCTTAACGGGACTAGCGAACGATGAGCAGTTCTTC few TRBD2 TRBJ2-1 TRBV7-9
CASSLQSQETQYF TGTGCCAGCAGCCTACAAAGCCAAGAGACCCAGTACTTC . . TRBJ2-5 TRBV4-2
CASRMTAGNTIYF TGTGCCAGCAGGATGACAGCCGGAAACACCATATATTTT once . TRBJ1-3 TRBV27
CASSPIRSRPEGLFF TGTGCCAGCAGCCCTATCAGGTCGAGACCCGAAGGGCTGTTTTTT . . TRBJ1-4 TRBV7-8